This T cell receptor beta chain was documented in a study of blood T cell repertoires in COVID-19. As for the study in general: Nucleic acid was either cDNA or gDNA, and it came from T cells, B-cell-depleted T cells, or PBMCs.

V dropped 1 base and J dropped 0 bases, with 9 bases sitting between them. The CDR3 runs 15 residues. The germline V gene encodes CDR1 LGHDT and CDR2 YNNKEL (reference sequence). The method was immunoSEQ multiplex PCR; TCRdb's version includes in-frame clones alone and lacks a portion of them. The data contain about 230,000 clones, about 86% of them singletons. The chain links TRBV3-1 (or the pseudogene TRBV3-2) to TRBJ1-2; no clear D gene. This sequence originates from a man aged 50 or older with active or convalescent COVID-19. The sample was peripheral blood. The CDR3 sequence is CASSQVGFPNYGYTF. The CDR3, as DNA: TGTGCCAGCAGCCAAGTGGGCTTCCCTAACTATGGCTACACCTTC.